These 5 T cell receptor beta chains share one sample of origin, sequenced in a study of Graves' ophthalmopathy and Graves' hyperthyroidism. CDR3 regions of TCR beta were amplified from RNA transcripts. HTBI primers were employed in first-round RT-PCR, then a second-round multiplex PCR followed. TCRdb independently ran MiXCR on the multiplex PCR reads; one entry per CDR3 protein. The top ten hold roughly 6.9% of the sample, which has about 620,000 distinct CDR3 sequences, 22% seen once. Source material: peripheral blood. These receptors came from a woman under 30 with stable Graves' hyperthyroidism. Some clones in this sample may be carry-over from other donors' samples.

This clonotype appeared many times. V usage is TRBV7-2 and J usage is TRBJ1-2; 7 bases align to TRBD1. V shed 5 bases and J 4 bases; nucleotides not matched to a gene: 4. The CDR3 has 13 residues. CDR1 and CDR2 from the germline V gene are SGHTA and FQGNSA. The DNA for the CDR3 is TGTGCCAGCAGCCCTAGGGACAGCTATGGCTACACCTTC. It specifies CASSPRDSYGYTF.

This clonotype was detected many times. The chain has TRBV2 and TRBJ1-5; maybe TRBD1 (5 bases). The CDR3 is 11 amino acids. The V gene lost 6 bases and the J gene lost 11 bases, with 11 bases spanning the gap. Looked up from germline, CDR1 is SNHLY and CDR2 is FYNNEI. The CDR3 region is CASSLWGAQHF. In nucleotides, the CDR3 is TGTGCCAGCAGCCTTTGGGGGGCCCAGCATTTT.

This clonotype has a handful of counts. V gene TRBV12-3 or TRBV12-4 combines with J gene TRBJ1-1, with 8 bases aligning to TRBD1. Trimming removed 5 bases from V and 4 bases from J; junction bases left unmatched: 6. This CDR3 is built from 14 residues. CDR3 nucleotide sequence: TGTGCCAGCAGTCTGGACAGGGTCGGCACTGAAGCTTTCTTT. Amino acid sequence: CASSLDRVGTEAFF.

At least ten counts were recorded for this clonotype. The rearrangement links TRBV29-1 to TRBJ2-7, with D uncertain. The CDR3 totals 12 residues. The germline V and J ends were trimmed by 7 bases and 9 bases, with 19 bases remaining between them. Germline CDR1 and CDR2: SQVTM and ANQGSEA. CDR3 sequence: CSAGAGILGQYF. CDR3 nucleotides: TGCAGCGCCGGTGCTGGGATCTTGGGGCAGTACTTC.

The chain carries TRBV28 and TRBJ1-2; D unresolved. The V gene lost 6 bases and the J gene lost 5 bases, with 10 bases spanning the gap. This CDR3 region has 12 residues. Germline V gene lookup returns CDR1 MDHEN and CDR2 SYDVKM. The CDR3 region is CASRDGWYGYTF. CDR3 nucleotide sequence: TGTGCCAGCAGGGACGGGTGGTATGGCTACACCTTC.